This is a list of T cell receptor beta chains from one sample in a study of monozygotic twins with inflammatory bowel disease. TCRdb re-called the 5' RACE reads; every CDR3 protein appears as one record, without DNA. The sample data list 150,000 to 200,000 distinct CDR3 sequences. Material: blood. Receptor source: a human donor with ulcerative colitis or Crohn's disease, or a healthy co-twin of an affected twin (not recorded which). Both conserved end residues are part of each CDR3.

TRBV3-1,15,TRBJ2-7,CASSQGFCTDYEQYF
TRBV20-1,15,TRBJ2-1,CSILRLAGGGNEQFF
TRBV7-8,17,TRBJ1-5,CASSLNPGGTSNQPQHF
TRBV14,14,TRBJ2-1,CASSQIGLALEQFF
TRBV18,16,TRBJ1-1,CASSPTTGGANTEAFF
TRBV5-1,14,TRBJ1-1,CASTIGQKNTEAFF
TRBV7-2,15,TRBJ2-7,CASSLAGFRENEQYF
TRBV10-3,18,TRBJ1-2,CAISESGHLEVANYGYTF
TRBV2,13,TRBJ2-1,CASRGDWNNEQFF
TRBV29-1,14,TRBJ2-2,CSYAGGLNTGELFF
TRBV20-1,14,TRBJ1-5,CSAAWGNSNQPQHF
TRBV7-9,16,TRBJ2-7,CASSLYGLAGGHEQYF
TRBV20-1,15,TRBJ2-1,CSARTSGRAYNEQFF
TRBV20-1,15,TRBJ2-7,CSASLPPADSYEQYF
TRBV5-1,15,TRBJ2-1,CASSPRGSSYNEQFF
TRBV6-5,11,TRBJ2-4,CASRVRDIQYF
TRBV7-8,13,TRBJ1-1,CASILTGNTEAFF
TRBV7-2,14,TRBJ1-2,CASSLNGGADGYTF
TRBV19,15,TRBJ1-6,CASSMGQGNNSPLHF
TRBV2,15,TRBJ2-3,CASSGTSGLTDTQYF
TRBV20-1,14,TRBJ2-4,CSAFPLLAGNIQYF
TRBV5-1,19,TRBJ2-2,CASSLGLVSGNEGTGELFF
TRBV29-1,16,TRBJ2-2,CSVEPPGGSNTGELFF
TRBV19,15,TRBJ2-6,CASRVGPTGANVLTF
TRBV14,11,TRBJ2-1,CASSQYNEQFF
TRBV7-9,11,TRBJ2-3,CSVSSTDTQYF
TRBV6-1,12,TRBJ1-1,CASSVSGTEAFF
TRBV18,15,TRBJ2-1,CASSPLAVPYNEQFF
TRBV9,13,TRBJ2-1,CASSVDNKDEQFF
TRBV20-1,13,TRBJ2-7,CSARVKGAREQYF
TRBV11-2,15,TRBJ2-1,CASSSGLAAPYEQFF
TRBV20-1,15,TRBJ2-2,CSARANSRGAGELFF
TRBV29-1,13,TRBJ2-5,CSVIGGGQETQYF
TRBV6-5,18,TRBJ2-2,CASSYTWPNRGNTGELFF
TRBV7-6,14,TRBJ1-1,CASSLAGLNTEAFF
TRBV11-2,14,TRBJ2-1,CASSRERVSGEQFF
TRBV20-1,13,TRBJ2-3,CSAMMTEVATQYF
TRBV28,15,TRBJ1-2,CASSPQDRGGRGYTF
TRBV4-2,14,TRBJ2-7,CASSELAGVWEQYF
TRBV29-1,12,TRBJ2-5,CSVGTGQETQYF
TRBV3-1,16,TRBJ2-3,CASSQVGLAGTDTQYF
TRBV6-5,15,TRBJ2-7,CASSYSAERSYEQYF
TRBV7-3,16,TRBJ2-1,CASSLTRTSSYNEQFF
TRBV5-1,15,TRBJ2-7,CASSPREGSTYEQYF
TRBV3-1,16,TRBJ2-1,CASSQPLAGGYNEQFF
TRBV29-1,13,TRBJ2-4,CSVSLRLGNIQYF
TRBV27,18,TRBJ1-5,CASRKGSLGSISNQPQHF
TRBV6-2/TRBV6-3,15,TRBJ1-1,CASSYSGVRNTEAFF
TRBV12-5,18,TRBJ2-2,CASGNGQGVGGSTGELFF
TRBV2,15,TRBJ2-7,CASRRTSGQAYEQYF
TRBV11-2,15,TRBJ1-5,CASSRDGSSNQPQHF
TRBV20-1,17,TRBJ2-7,CSARDAHGTNFFYEQYF
TRBV4-3,15,TRBJ2-7,CASSQETGGPYEQYF
TRBV20-1,11,TRBJ1-5,CSPVHNQPQHF
TRBV2,16,TRBJ2-7,CASSEGTSGTSYEQYF
TRBV5-1,13,TRBJ2-1,CASTPGGRDEQFF